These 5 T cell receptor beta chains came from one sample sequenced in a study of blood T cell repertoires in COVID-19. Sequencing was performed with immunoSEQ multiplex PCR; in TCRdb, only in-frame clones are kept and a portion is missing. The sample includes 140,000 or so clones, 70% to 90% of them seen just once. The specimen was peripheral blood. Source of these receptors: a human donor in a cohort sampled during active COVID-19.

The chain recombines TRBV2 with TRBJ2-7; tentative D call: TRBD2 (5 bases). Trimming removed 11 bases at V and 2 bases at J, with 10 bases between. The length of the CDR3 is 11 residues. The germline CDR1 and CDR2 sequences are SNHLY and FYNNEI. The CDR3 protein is CAAAVAYEQYF. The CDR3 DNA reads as TGTGCCGCAGCGGTCGCCTACGAGCAGTACTTC.

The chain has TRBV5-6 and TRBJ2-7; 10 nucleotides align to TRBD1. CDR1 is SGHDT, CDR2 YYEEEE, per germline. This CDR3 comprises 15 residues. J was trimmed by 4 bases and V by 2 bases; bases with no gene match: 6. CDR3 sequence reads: CASSLRQGAPYEQYF. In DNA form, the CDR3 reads TGTGCCAGCAGCTTAAGACAGGGGGCCCCGTACGAGCAGTACTTC.

This chain's CDR3 is CASSSTLAASGTGELFF. The CDR3 DNA follows: TGTGCCAGCAGCTCAACTCTTGCGGCTAGCGGAACCGGGGAGCTGTTTTTT. The chain links TRBV7-2 to TRBJ2-2; 7 positions match TRBD2. This CDR3 region has 17 residues. The ends lost 4 bases at V and 5 bases at J; junction bases unmatched: 13. Germline CDR1 reads SGHTA; CDR2 reads FQGNSA.

The CDR3 loop is CASSTSLRTGAIEAFF. CDR3 DNA sequence: TGTGCCAGCAGCACCTCGTTGCGGACGGGAGCTATTGAAGCTTTCTTT. The V and J genes are TRBV7-3 and TRBJ1-1; no firm D call. V lost 5 bases to trimming and J lost 7 bases, with 23 bases between them. This CDR3 region has 16 residues. Germline CDR1 is SGHTA and CDR2 is FQGTGA.

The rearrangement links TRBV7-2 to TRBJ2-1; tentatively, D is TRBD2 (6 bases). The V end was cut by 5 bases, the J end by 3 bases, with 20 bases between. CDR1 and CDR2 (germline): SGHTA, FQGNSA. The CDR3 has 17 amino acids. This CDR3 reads CASSLGLRGLLYNEQFF. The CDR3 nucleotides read TGTGCCAGCAGCCTGGGACTTCGCGGCTTACTCTACAATGAGCAGTTCTTC.